The 10 T cell receptor beta chains in this list originate from one sample, sequenced in a study of T cell repertoires in cytomegalovirus infection. These receptors lack a known antigen. TCRdb reanalysed the reads using MiXCR and keeps one entry per CDR3 protein. The table records hundreds of thousands of distinct CDR3 sequences, about 42% of them present only once. Specimen: cultured PBMCs, collected from culture after CMV antigen stimulation. These receptors were taken from a human donor in good health (CMV status not recorded). Some clones in this sample may be carry-over from other donors' samples.

The chain combines TRBV11-3 with TRBJ2-2, with unresolved D. CDR1 and CDR2 (germline): SGHNT, YENEEA. Between the trimmed V and J ends, which lost 1 base and 4 bases, there was a span of 10 bases. This CDR3 has 15 amino acids. CDR3: CASSLGGTITGELFF. CDR3 nucleotides: TGTGCCAGCAGCTTAGGTGGCACCATCACCGGGGAGCTGTTTTTT.

This clonotype appeared many times. The gene calls are TRBV18 and TRBJ2-3; 8 nucleotides match TRBD2. V shed 6 bases, J shed 6 bases, and the junction held 5 bases outside the gene matches. The CDR3 runs 13 residues. Germline CDR1 reads KGHSH; CDR2 reads LQKENI. The CDR3, as DNA: TGTGCCAGCTCCCCCCCGGGGGGGGATACGCAGTATTTT. It codes for CASSPPGGDTQYF.

There are a few counts of this clonotype. This chain uses TRBV6-1 with TRBJ2-2; possibly TRBD1 or TRBD2 for D (5 bases each). The CDR3 extends over 13 amino acids. With 4 bases removed from V and 6 bases from J, the gap between germline ends came to 9 bases. Looked up from germline, CDR1 is MNHNS and CDR2 is SASEGT. In nucleotides, the CDR3 is TGTGCCAGCAGTGGGACGGGGCCCGGGGAGCTGTTTTTT. The encoded protein is CASSGTGPGELFF.

This clonotype was seen more than once but under ten times. The chain carries TRBV18 and TRBJ1-5, with D unclear. Deletions cut 3 bases from V and 3 bases from J, with 9 bases between. Germline lookup yields CDR1 KGHSH and CDR2 LQKENI. The CDR3 spans 14 residues. CDR3 loop: CASSPNRNNQPQHF. The CDR3 coding sequence is TGTGCCAGCTCACCCAACAGAAACAATCAGCCCCAGCATTTT. The whole variable domain, filled in from reference TRBV18 and TRBJ1-5, reads NAGVMQNPRHLVRRRGQEARLRCSPMKGHSHVYWYRQLPEEGLKFMVYLQKENIIDESGMPKERFSAEFPKEGPSILRIQQVVRGDSAAYFCASSPNRNNQPQHFGDGTRLSIL.

The V call is TRBV18, the J call TRBJ2-3, with no clear D. V shed 0 bases and J shed 6 bases, with 22 bases lying between them. From germline, CDR1 is KGHSH and CDR2 LQKENI. The CDR3 loop spans 18 amino acids. The DNA for the CDR3 is TGTGCCAGCTCACCACCGTGGCAGGAGATACCTAGGCTGGATACGCAGTATTTT. Protein sequence: CASSPPWQEIPRLDTQYF.

The chain joins TRBV5-5 to TRBJ2-3, with 9 bases that match TRBD2. Germline values: CDR1 SGHKS, CDR2 YYEKEE (reference sequence). J lost 3 bases, V lost 2 bases, and 7 bases had no gene match. The CDR3 loop spans 16 amino acids. Written as DNA, the CDR3 is TGTGCCAGCAGCTTACCTCTAGCGGGGCCGACAGATACGCAGTATTTT. This translates into CASSLPLAGPTDTQYF.

The rearrangement links TRBV6-6 to TRBJ1-5; no firm D call. The CDR3 consists of 16 residues. Germline CDR1 MNHNY, CDR2 SVGAGI (reference sequence). V was shortened by 2 bases and J by 4 bases, with 15 bases between the two germline ends. Here the CDR3 reads CASSYRWTERNQPQHF. The CDR3 DNA sequence: TGTGCCAGCAGTTACCGTTGGACGGAGAGAAATCAGCCCCAGCATTTT.

The chain employs TRBV12-3 or TRBV12-4 and TRBJ2-1; TRBD2 aligns across 8 bases. The CDR3 is made up of 18 amino acids. J gave up 4 bases and V 6 bases, and 17 bases lay outside the gene matches. CDR3 loop: CASSSLAGGGPPYNEQFF. The CDR3 DNA follows: TGTGCCAGCAGCTCCTTGGCCGGCGGGGGGCCCCCATACAATGAGCAGTTCTTC.

The rearrangement joins TRBV11-2 to TRBJ2-7; D is uncertain. Trimming removed 5 bases from V and 0 bases from J, with 17 bases in between. CDR1 and CDR2 (germline): SGHAT, FQNNGV. The CDR3 has 16 residues. Written as DNA, the CDR3 is TGTGCCAGCAGCACTACCTTTGGCGTTAGCTCCTACGAGCAGTACTTC. Residues: CASSTTFGVSSYEQYF. The variable domain in full, completed from reference TRBV11-2 and TRBJ2-7, reads EAGVAQSPRYKIIEKRQSVAFWCNPISGHATLYWYQQILGQGPKLLIQFQNNGVVDDSQLPKDRFSAERLKGVDSTLKIQPAKLEDSAVYLCASSTTFGVSSYEQYFGPGTRLTVT.

The rearrangement joins TRBV19 to TRBJ1-5; TRBD1 agrees at 8 bases. Per germline, CDR1 LNHDA and CDR2 SQIVND (reference sequence). After removal of 6 bases from V and 10 bases from J, the junction contained 8 bases not matched to a gene. This CDR3 spans 13 amino acids. CDR3 sequence (DNA): TGTGCCAGTAGAGAGACAGGGGACGGACCCCAGCATTTT. Protein: CASRETGDGPQHF.